These 7 T cell receptor beta chains were sequenced from one sample in a study of blood T cell repertoires in COVID-19. Measured with immunoSEQ multiplex PCR; TCRdb has only the in-frame clones, and not every one. The repertoire holds around 270,000 clones, with more than 75% as singletons. What was sequenced was peripheral blood. These receptors were taken from a woman aged 45-65 years with acute or convalescent COVID-19.

This sequence joins TRBV30 and TRBJ2-6, with D unresolved. Germline V CDR1 and CDR2: GTSNPN, SVGIG (reference sequence). V was shortened by 5 bases and J by 0 bases, with 8 bases between the two germline ends. This CDR3 comprises 14 residues. The CDR3 loop reads CAWSSGSGANVLTF. CDR3 DNA: TGTGCCTGGTCCTCCGGCTCTGGGGCCAACGTCCTGACTTTC.

This chain joins TRBV28 and TRBJ1-4; 9 positions match TRBD1. In germline, CDR1 is MDHEN, CDR2 SYDVKM. There are 16 residues in the CDR3. V lost 5 bases and J lost 7; bases outside the gene matches: 11. CDR3 sequence reads: CASSRPGTGTGEKLFF. CDR3 nucleotide sequence: TGTGCCAGCAGTCGTCCCGGGACAGGGACGGGTGAAAAACTGTTTTTT.

The chain recombines TRBV7-3 with TRBJ2-7; 10 bases map to TRBD2. CDR1 is SGHTA, CDR2 FQGTGA, per germline. V lost 5 bases to trimming and J lost 5 bases; unmatched junction nucleotides: 9. The CDR3 runs 15 residues. The CDR3 region has the DNA TGTGCCAGCAGCCCCAGTCTAGCGGGAGTTGACGAGCAGTACTTC. This encodes CASSPSLAGVDEQYF.

The chain uses TRBV24-1 and TRBJ1-5; 9 bases agree with TRBD1. The CDR3 loop spans 15 amino acids. Germline-derived CDR1 and CDR2 are KGHDR and SFDVKD. V dropped 6 bases and J dropped 2; count of bases not matched to a gene: 4. CDR3 bases: TGTGCCACCAGTAAGGGACAGGGAGGCAATCAGCCCCAGCATTTT. It specifies CATSKGQGGNQPQHF.

The V and J genes are TRBV10-3 and TRBJ2-5; 12 positions match TRBD2. Germline V gives CDR1 ENHRY, CDR2 SYGVKD. V shed 6 bases, J shed 7 bases, and the junction held 9 bases outside the gene matches. This CDR3 has 15 amino acids. The CDR3 loop is CAIRGLAGGPGTQYF. The CDR3 bases are TGTGCCATCAGGGGCCTAGCGGGAGGGCCCGGGACCCAGTACTTC.

The chain recombines TRBV3-1 (or the pseudogene TRBV3-2) with TRBJ2-1; 12 nucleotides line up with TRBD2. The CDR3 totals 17 residues. The V segment lost 4 bases and the J segment 4 bases; nucleotides outside the gene matches: 8. Germline V gene sequence: CDR1 LGHDT, CDR2 YNNKEL (reference sequence). CDR3 amino acids: CASSPPSGRVGYNEQFF. The CDR3 DNA is TGTGCCAGCAGCCCCCCTAGCGGGAGGGTGGGGTACAATGAGCAGTTCTTC.

This clone was seen more than once but under ten times. The CDR3 loop reads CASSPGQANYGYTF. CDR3 nucleotide sequence: TGTGCCAGCAGTCCGGGACAGGCAAATTATGGCTACACCTTC. The chain has TRBV28 and TRBJ1-2, with 8 bases fitting TRBD1. The CDR3 runs to 14 residues. With 5 bases clipped from V and 5 bases from J, the junction kept 7 bases outside the gene matches. Germline-derived CDR1 and CDR2 are MDHEN and SYDVKM.